The 3 T cell receptor beta chains presented below share a single source sample, sequenced in a study (dated by TCRdb to 2016 to 2017). Library creation used RT-PCR. TCRdb shows the sequencer as Illumina MiSeq. TCRdb reprocessing: public reads trimmed at Q25 with fastp, clones called with MiXCR, in-frame beta chains kept. Each entry is one CDR3 protein sequence, shown with its most common DNA and genes. For this sample the table gives hundreds of thousands of distinct CDR3 sequences, of which 13% to 15% were detected only once. Jointly, the top ten make up 3.6% of the sample. Input material: memory CD4+ T cells from blood. Receptor source: a female donor in good health, serving as a healthy control.

CDR3 coding DNA: TGTGCCATCAGTGATGAAGCGGGAGTCGGCACAGATACGCAGTATTTT. Translated: CAISDEAGVGTDTQYF. J is TRBJ2-3 and V is TRBV10-3; TRBD2 agrees at 8 bases. V shed 3 bases and J 1 base; nucleotides not matched to a gene: 6. Germline values: CDR1 ENHRY, CDR2 SYGVKD. The CDR3 consists of 16 residues.

This clonotype has just a few counts. The chain links TRBV7-9 to TRBJ2-7; 10 nucleotides match TRBD1. The germline CDR1 and CDR2 sequences are SEHNR and FQNEAQ (reference sequence). The trim removed 5 bases at V and 6 bases at J, leaving 13 bases unmatched. There are 16 residues in the CDR3. The CDR3 DNA follows: TGTGCCAGCAGCCAATACCCGGACAGGGGGAAGGCCGAGCAGTACTTC. Encoded protein: CASSQYPDRGKAEQYF.

This clonotype was observed a single time. The rearrangement joins TRBV20-1 to TRBJ2-7, with 14 positions matching TRBD2. Germline assignment: CDR1 DFQATT and CDR2 SNEGSKA (reference sequence). The CDR3 has 15 amino acids. The trim removed 4 bases at V and 1 base at J, leaving 3 bases unmatched. CDR3 nucleotides: TGCAGTGCTAAGGGACTAGCGGGAGTGTCCTACGAGCAGTACTTC. Translation: CSAKGLAGVSYEQYF.